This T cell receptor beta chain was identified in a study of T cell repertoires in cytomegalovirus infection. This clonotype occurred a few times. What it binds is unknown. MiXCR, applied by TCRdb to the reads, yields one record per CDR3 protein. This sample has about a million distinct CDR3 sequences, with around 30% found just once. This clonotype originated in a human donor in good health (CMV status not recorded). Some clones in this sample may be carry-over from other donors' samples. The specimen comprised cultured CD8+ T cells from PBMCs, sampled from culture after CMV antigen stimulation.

CDR3 amino acids: CASSPGMQGRYGYTF. Here the CDR3 DNA reads TGTGCCAGCAGCCCGGGTATGCAGGGGCGCTATGGCTACACCTTC. This chain links TRBV11-2 with TRBJ1-2; a possible D gene is TRBD1 (6 bases). Trimming shortened V by 5 bases and J by 4 bases, and 17 bases separated the two germline ends. The germline CDR1 and CDR2 sequences are SGHAT and FQNNGV. This CDR3 has 15 residues.